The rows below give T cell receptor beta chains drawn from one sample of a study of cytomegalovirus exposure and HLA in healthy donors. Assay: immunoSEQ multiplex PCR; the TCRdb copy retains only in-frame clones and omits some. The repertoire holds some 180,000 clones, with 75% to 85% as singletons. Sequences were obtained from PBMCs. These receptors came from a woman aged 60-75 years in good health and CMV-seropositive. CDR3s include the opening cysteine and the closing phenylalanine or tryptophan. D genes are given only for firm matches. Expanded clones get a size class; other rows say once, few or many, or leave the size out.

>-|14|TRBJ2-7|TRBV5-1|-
TGCGCCAGCAGCCCCGGGTCCATTCCCTACGAGCAGTACTTC
CASSPGSIPYEQYF
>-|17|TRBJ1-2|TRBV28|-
TGTGCCAGCAGTTTAGTCACGGGTGCGGGGATGGGCTATGGCTACACCTTC
CASSLVTGAGMGYGYTF
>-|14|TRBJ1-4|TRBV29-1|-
TGCAGCGTTGAAGACCCCAAGGGGAATGAAAAACTGTTTTTT
CSVEDPKGNEKLFF
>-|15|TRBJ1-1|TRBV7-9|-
TGTGCCAGCAGCCGAGGGGGAGAGAGGGGCACTGAAGCTTTCTTT
CASSRGGERGTEAFF
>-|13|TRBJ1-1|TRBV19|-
TGTGCCAGTAGCCCGATGGTGTCGGGAATGAGTTTCTTT
CASSPMVSGMSFF
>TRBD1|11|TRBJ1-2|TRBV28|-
TGTGCCAGCCATGACAGGGCTGGCTACACCTTC
CASHDRAGYTF
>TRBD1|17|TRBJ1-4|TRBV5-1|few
TGCGCCAGCAGCTTGGAGAAAAGACAGGGGGCCTATGAAAAACTGTTTTTT
CASSLEKRQGAYEKLFF
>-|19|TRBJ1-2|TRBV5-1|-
TGCGCCAGCAGCTTGGAATTCCCGGACAGCGACCTATCTAACTATGGCTACACCTTC
CASSLEFPDSDLSNYGYTF
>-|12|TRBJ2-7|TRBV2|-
TGTGCCAGCACAAGGGACAACTACGAGCAGTACTTC
CASTRDNYEQYF
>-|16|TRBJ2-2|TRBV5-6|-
TGTGCCAGCAGCTTGGTGGACAGAAGAAGCACCGGGGAGCTGTTTTTT
CASSLVDRRSTGELFF